This entry lists 15 T cell receptor beta chains sequenced from one sample in a study of T cell clones after liver transplantation. Clones were sequenced by immunoSEQ multiplex PCR, and TCRdb holds only the in-frame ones, with some missing. There are over 2,000 clones in the sample; 20% to 25% occur only once, and about 16% lies in the top ten. Antigen specificity for these receptors is unknown. Sequencing of dividing CFSE-low cells from the MLR defined alloreactive TCRbeta sequences. Sequencing was carried out using CD8+ T cells from cultured PBMCs. These TCRs come from a human patient who received a liver transplant. Some T cells may be supplied by the graft donor.

This clone qualifies as medium-sized (0.01 to 0.1%). This chain joins TRBV4-1 and TRBJ1-5; TRBD1 aligns across 10 bases. Germline CDR1 reads MGHRA; CDR2 reads YSYEKL. Trimming at V came to 0 bases and at J to 6 bases, leaving 8 bases not matched to a gene. CDR3 length: 17 amino acids. CDR3 loop: CASSQEGQGVESQPQHF. CDR3 nucleotides: TGCGCCAGCAGCCAAGAAGGACAGGGGGTGGAGAGTCAGCCCCAGCATTTT.

This clone was found a few times. The chain has TRBV21-1 and TRBJ1-1; no check of the table's D call, TRBD1, against the DNA was made. TRBV21-1 is assigned pseudogene status. The CDR3 runs to 13 residues. CDR3: CASSPRGYTEAFF. In DNA form, the CDR3 reads TGTGCCAGCAGCCCCAGGGGGTATACTGAAGCTTTCTTT.

The V and J genes are TRBV6-9 and TRBJ2-1; no firm D call. Per germline, CDR1 MNHGY and CDR2 SVAAGI. V lost 3 bases, J lost 0 bases, and 9 bases lay in between. The CDR3 is made up of 15 amino acids. The DNA of the CDR3 is TGTGCCAGCAGTTACGGCAGGAGCTCCTACAATGAGCAGTTCTTC. It specifies CASSYGRSSYNEQFF.

This chain joins TRBV7-4 and TRBJ1-1; D remains unclear. The CDR3 is made up of 15 amino acids. The germline gives CDR1 SGHVT, CDR2 SQSDAQ. Trimming stripped 0 bases from V and 6 bases from J, with 14 bases between. CDR3 region: CASSLATLGGAEAFF. In nucleotides, the CDR3 is TGTGCCAGCAGCTTAGCTACCCTCGGCGGGGCTGAAGCTTTCTTT.

The chain uses TRBV9 and TRBJ1-5; weak D call: TRBD1 (5 bases). The ends were cut back, 5 bases at V and 2 bases at J, with 11 bases in the middle. CDR3 size: 14 residues. Germline lookup yields CDR1 SGDLS and CDR2 YYNGEE. CDR3 nucleotide sequence: TGTGCCAGCAGACCCCTGACAGGCAATCAGCCCCAGCATTTT. Translation: CASRPLTGNQPQHF.

The table lists this clone with a few counts. This chain connects TRBV5-8 to TRBJ2-7; a weak D match, TRBD2 (6 bases). The CDR3 contains 16 residues. Trimming stripped 0 bases from V and 2 bases from J, with 15 bases between. From germline, CDR1 is SGHTS and CDR2 YDEGEE. The CDR3 sequence is CASSLEGGTDTYEQYF. The CDR3 bases are TGTGCCAGCAGCTTGGAAGGAGGGACGGACACCTACGAGCAGTACTTC.

In this sample, this clone is medium-sized. The chain uses TRBV30 and TRBJ2-2, with D maybe TRBD1 (5 bases). CDR3 length equals 15 residues. V lost 4 bases and J 3 bases, leaving 15 bases between the germline ends. Germline CDR1 GTSNPN, CDR2 SVGIG (reference sequence). The chain's CDR3 is CAWKKAGPDTGELFF. The CDR3, as DNA: TGTGCCTGGAAGAAGGCAGGGCCGGACACCGGGGAGCTGTTTTTT.

The gene calls are TRBV9 and TRBJ2-5, with TRBD2 matching 9 bases. The DNA end is more similar to TRBJ2-7, so the J call may be wrong. CDR3 length equals 17 residues. The germline V gene encodes CDR1 SGDLS and CDR2 YYNGEE. CDR3 residues: CASSVVAGDPFLYEQYF. The CDR3 DNA sequence: TGTGCCAGCAGCGTGGTAGCGGGAGATCCCTTCCTCTACGAGCAGTACTTC.

Notes on this clone: With a far larger clone one base away, a read error is the likely cause. This chain joins TRBV9 and TRBJ2-2; D may be TRBD1 or TRBD2 (5 bases each). The CDR3 totals 13 residues. Germline values: CDR1 SGDLS, CDR2 YYNGEE. In nucleotides, the CDR3 is TGTACCAGCAGTGAGGGGTGGGCCGGGGAGCTGTTTTTT. Amino acids: CTSSEGWAGELFF.

Remarks on this clone: At one boundary the junction diverges from the germline segment, which might be a read error. The chain links TRBV5-8 to TRBJ2-1, with D possibly being TRBD1 or TRBD2 (5 bases each). The CDR3 loop spans 16 amino acids. Germline lookup yields CDR1 SGHTS and CDR2 YDEGEE. CDR3 loop: CTSSLLGTLSYNEQFF. The DNA for the CDR3 is TGTACCAGCAGCTTGTTGGGGACGCTGTCCTACAATGAGCAGTTCTTC.

This clone was counted a few times. The rearrangement joins TRBV13 to TRBJ2-7; perhaps TRBD1 as D (6 bases). With 6 bases removed from V and 2 bases from J, the gap between germline ends came to 17 bases. Germline V lookup: CDR1 PRHDT, CDR2 FYEKMQ (reference sequence). This CDR3 is built from 15 residues. CDR3 nucleotide sequence: TGTGCCAGCAGTGGCACTCAGGGGACCCCCTACGAGCAGTACTTC. Amino acid sequence: CASSGTQGTPYEQYF.

For this clone: A far larger clone is only one base removed, so a read error is likely. This sequence joins TRBV11-2 and TRBJ2-6, with 9 bases matching TRBD1. CDR1 and CDR2 (germline): SGHAT, FQNNGV. The CDR3 loop spans 17 amino acids. Trimming removed 8 bases from V and 0 bases from J; junction bases left unmatched: 8. CDR3 nucleotide sequence: TGTGCCAGCGGGGGGGGACAGGGTATCTCTGGGGCCAACGTCCTGACTTTC. Its protein product is CASGGGQGISGANVLTF.

A few counts support this clone. The chain recombines TRBV28 with TRBJ1-4; weak D call: TRBD1 (5 bases). With 7 bases removed from V and 3 bases from J, the gap between germline ends came to 15 bases. Germline V gene data show CDR1 as MDHEN and CDR2 as SYDVKM. This CDR3 is built from 15 residues. CDR3 in amino acids: CASTSSAGPNEKLFF. In DNA form, the CDR3 reads TGTGCCAGCACCTCGTCGGCAGGGCCTAATGAAAAACTGTTTTTT.

This clone has more than one count but fewer than ten. A far more abundant clone sits one base away, making this likely a read error. The V and J genes are TRBV5-2 and TRBJ1-2. TRBV5-2 is a recognized pseudogene. This CDR3 has 12 residues. CDR3 nucleotide sequence: TGTGCCAGCAGCCAAGGAGGGGCTGGCTACACCTTC. It encodes CASSQGGAGYTF.

This clone has just a few counts. At one boundary the junction diverges from the germline segment, which might be a read error. The sample carries other DNA sequences with the same CDR3. This chain uses TRBV5-4 with TRBJ1-1; 11 nucleotides agree with TRBD1. Germline CDR1 reads SGHNT; CDR2 reads YYREEE (reference sequence). This CDR3 has 17 amino acids. DNA for the CDR3: TGCGCCAGCAGCCAAGATTTCGGACAGGGGGCGAACACTGAAGCTTTCTTT. It is translated as CASSQDFGQGANTEAFF.